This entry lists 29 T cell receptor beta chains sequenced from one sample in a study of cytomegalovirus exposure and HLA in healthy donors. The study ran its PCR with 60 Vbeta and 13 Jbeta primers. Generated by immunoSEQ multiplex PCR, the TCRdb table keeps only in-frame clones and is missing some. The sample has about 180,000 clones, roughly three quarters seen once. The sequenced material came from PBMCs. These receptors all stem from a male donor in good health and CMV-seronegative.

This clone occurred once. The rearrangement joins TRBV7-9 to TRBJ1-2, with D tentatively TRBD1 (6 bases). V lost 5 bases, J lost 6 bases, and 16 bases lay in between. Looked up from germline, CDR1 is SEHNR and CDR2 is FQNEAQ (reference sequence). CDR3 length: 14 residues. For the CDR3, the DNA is TGTGCCAGCAGCGTCCAGGGGACGCGGGATGGCTACACCTTC. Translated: CASSVQGTRDGYTF.

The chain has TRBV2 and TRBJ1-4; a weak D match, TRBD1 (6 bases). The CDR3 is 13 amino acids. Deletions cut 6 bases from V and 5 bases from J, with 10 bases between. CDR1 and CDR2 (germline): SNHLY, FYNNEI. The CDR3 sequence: CASRDSSNEKLFF. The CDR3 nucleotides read TGTGCCAGCAGGGACAGTTCAAATGAAAAACTGTTTTTT.

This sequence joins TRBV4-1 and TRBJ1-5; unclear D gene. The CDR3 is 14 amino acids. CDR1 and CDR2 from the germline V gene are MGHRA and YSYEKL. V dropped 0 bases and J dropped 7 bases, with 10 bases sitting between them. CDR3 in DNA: TGCGCCAGCAGCCAAGAGGAGGTTAGACAGCCCCAGCATTTT. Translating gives CASSQEEVRQPQHF.

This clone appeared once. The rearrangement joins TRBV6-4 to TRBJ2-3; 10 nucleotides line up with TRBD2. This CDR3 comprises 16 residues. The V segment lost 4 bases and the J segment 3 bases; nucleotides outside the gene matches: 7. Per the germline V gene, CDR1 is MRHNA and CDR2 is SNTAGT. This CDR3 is CASSGSAGGVTDTQYF. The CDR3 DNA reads TGTGCCAGCAGTGGATCAGCGGGAGGGGTAACAGATACGCAGTATTTT.

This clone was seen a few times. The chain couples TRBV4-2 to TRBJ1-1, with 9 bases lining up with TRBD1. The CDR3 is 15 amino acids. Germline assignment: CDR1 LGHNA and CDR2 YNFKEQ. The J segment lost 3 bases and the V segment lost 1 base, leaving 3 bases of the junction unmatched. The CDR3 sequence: CASSQGDREYTEAFF. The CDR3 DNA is TGTGCCAGCAGCCAAGGGGACAGGGAATACACTGAAGCTTTCTTT.

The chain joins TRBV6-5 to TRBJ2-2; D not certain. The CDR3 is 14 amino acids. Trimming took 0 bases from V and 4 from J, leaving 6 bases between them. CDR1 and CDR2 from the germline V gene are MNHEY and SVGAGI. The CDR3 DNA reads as TGTGCCAGCAGTTACTCGTACGGCACCGGGGAGCTGTTTTTT. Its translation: CASSYSYGTGELFF.

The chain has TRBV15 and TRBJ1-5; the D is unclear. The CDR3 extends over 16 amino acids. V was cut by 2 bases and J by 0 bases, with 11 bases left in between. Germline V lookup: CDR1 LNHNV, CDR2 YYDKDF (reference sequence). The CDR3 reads CATSRRSGNSNQPQHF. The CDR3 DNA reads TGTGCCACCAGCAGACGATCGGGTAATAGCAATCAGCCCCAGCATTTT.

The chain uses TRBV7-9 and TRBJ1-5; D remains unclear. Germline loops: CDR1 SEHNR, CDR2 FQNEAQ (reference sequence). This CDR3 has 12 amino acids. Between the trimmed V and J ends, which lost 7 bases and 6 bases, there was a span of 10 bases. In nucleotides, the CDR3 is TGTGCCAGCAAGAGGGATGGTCAGCCCCAGCATTTT. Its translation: CASKRDGQPQHF.

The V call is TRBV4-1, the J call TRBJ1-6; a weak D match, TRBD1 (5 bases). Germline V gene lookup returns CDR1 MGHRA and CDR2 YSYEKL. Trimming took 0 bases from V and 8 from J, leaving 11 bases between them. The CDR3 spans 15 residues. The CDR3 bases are TGCGCCAGCAGCCAAGATAAGGGGATGGATTCACCCCTCCACTTT. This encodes CASSQDKGMDSPLHF.

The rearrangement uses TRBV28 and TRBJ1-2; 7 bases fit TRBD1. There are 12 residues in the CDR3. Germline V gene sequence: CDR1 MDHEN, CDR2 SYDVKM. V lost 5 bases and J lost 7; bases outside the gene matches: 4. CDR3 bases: TGTGCCAGCAGTCCTGACAGGGTTGGCTACACCTTC. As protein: CASSPDRVGYTF.

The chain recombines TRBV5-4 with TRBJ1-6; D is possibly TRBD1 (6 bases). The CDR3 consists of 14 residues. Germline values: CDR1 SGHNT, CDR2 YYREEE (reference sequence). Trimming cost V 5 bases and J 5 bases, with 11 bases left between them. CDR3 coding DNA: TGTGCCAGCAGTATAACAGGGAATAATTCACCCCTCCACTTT. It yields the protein CASSITGNNSPLHF. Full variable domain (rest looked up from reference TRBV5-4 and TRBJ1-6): ETGVTQSPTHLIKTRGQQVTLRCSSQSGHNTVSWYQQALGQGPQFIFQYYREEENGRGNFPPRFSGLQFPNYSSELNVNALELDDSALYLCASSITGNNSPLHFGNGTRLTVT.

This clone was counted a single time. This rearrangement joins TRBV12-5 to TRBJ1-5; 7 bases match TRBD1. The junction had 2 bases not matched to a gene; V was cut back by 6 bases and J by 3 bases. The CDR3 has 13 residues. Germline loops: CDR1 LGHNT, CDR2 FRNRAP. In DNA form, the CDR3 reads TGTGCTAGTGGGACAGGGATCAATCAGCCCCAGCATTTT. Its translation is CASGTGINQPQHF.

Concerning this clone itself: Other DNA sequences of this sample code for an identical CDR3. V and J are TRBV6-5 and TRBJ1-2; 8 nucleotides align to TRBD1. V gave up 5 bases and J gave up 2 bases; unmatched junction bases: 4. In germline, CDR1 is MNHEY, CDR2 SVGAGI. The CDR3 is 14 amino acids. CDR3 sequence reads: CASSRQGANYGYTF. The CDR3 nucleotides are TGTGCCAGCAGTCGTCAGGGGGCAAACTATGGCTACACCTTC.

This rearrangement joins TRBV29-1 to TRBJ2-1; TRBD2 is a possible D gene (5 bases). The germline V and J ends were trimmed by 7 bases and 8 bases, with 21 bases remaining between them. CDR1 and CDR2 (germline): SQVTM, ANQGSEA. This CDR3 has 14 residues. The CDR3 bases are TGCAGCGCCCTCCTGGGAGCGTCAATCGATGAGCAGTTCTTC. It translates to CSALLGASIDEQFF.

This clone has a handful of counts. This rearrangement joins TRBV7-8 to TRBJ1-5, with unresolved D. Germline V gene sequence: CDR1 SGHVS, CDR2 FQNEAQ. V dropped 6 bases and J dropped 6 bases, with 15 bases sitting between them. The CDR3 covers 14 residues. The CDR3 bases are TGTGCCAGCAGTCGTGACGCGGGGAGTCAGCCCCAGCATTTT. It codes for CASSRDAGSQPQHF.

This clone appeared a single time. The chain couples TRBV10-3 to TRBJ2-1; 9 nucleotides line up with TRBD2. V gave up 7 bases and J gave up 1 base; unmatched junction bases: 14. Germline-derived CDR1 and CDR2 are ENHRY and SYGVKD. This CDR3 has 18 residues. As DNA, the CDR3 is TGTGCCATCACCCAAGGGGATAGCGGGAGTAGATCCTACAATGAGCAGTTCTTC. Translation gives CAITQGDSGSRSYNEQFF.

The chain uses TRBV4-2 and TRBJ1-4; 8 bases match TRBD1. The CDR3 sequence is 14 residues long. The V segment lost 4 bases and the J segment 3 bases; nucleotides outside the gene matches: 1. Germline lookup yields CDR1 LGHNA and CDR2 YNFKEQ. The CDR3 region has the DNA TGTGCCAGCAGCCCGGACAGGGCTAATGAAAAACTGTTTTTT. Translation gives CASSPDRANEKLFF.

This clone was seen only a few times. CDR3 nucleotides: TGTGCCAGCAGTCTGGACAAGAACACTGAAGCTTTCTTT. Encoded protein: CASSLDKNTEAFF. The chain is built from TRBV2 and TRBJ1-1; TRBD1 is a possible D gene (5 bases). Germline CDR1 reads SNHLY; CDR2 reads FYNNEI. The germline V and J ends were trimmed by 5 bases and 1 base, with 8 bases remaining between them. The length of the CDR3 is 13 residues.

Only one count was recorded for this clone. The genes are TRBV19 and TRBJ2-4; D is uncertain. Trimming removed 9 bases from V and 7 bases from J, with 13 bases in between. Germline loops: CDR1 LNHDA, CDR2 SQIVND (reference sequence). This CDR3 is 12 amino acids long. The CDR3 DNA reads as TGTGCCAGCGCACCCGAGCTCAACATTCAGTACTTC. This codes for CASAPELNIQYF.

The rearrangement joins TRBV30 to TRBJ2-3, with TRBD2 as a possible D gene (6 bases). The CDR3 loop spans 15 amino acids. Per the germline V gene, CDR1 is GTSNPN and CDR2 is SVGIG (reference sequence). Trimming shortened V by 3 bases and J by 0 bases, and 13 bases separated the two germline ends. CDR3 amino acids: CAWSPGGTSTDTQYF. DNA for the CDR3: TGTGCCTGGAGCCCTGGGGGGACTAGCACAGATACGCAGTATTTT.

CDR3 nucleotides: TGTGCCTGGAGTTTCCAGGGCTACGAGCAGTACTTC. It is translated as CAWSFQGYEQYF. The rearrangement uses TRBV30 and TRBJ2-7, with D possibly being TRBD1 (5 bases). With 2 bases removed from V and 3 bases from J, the gap between germline ends came to 8 bases. The CDR3 contains 12 residues. Germline CDR1 GTSNPN, CDR2 SVGIG (reference sequence).

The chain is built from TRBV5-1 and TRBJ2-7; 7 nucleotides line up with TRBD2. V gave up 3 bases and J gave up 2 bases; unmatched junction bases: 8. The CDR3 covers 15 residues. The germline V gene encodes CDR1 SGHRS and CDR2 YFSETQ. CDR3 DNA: TGCGCCAGCAGCTGGGGACTATCCAGCCCCTACGAGCAGTACTTC. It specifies CASSWGLSSPYEQYF.

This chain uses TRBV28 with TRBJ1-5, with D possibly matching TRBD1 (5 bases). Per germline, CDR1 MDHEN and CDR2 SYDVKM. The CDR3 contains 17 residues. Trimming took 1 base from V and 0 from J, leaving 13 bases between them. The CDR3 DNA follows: TGTGCCAGCAGTTTATCCGCAGGGCGGAGTAGCAATCAGCCCCAGCATTTT. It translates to CASSLSAGRSSNQPQHF.

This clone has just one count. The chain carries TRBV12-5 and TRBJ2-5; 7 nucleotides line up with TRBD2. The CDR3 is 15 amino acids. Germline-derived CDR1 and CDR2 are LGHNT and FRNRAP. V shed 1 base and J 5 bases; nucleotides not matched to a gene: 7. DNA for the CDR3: TGTGCTAGTGGTTTGGGTACTAGGGAGGGGGAGACCCAGTACTTC. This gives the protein CASGLGTREGETQYF.

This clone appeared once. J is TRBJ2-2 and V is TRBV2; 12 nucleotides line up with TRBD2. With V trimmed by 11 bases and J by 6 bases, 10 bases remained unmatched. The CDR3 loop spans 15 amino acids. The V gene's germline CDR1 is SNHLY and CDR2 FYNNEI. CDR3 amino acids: CAGTPLAGGSGELFF. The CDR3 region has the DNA TGTGCCGGAACCCCCCTAGCGGGAGGGTCCGGGGAGCTGTTTTTT.

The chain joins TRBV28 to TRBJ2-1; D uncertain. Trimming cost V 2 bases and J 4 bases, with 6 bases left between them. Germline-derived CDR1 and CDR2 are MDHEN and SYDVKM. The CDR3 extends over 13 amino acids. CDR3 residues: CASSLAGYNEQFF. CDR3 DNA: TGTGCCAGCAGTTTAGCCGGTTACAATGAGCAGTTCTTC.

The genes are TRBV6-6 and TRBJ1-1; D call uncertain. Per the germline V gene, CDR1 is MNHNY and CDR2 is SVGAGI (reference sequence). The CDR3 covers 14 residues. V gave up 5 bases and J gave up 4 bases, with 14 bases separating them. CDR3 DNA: TGTGCCAGCAGTCTAGGACGGGCGGGCACTGAAGCTTTCTTT. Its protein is CASSLGRAGTEAFF.

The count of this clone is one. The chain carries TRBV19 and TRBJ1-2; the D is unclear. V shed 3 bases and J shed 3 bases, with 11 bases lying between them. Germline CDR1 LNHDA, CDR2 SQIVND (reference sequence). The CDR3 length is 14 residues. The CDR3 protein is CASSIGESDYGYTF. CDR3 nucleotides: TGTGCCAGTAGTATTGGGGAGTCGGACTATGGCTACACCTTC.

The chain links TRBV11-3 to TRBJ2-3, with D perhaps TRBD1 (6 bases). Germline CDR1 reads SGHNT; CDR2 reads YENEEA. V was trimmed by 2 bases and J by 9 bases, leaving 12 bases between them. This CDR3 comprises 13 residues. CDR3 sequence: CASSLRQAGTQYF. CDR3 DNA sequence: TGTGCCAGCAGCTTACGACAGGCAGGCACGCAGTATTTT.